The clone carrying this TCR beta chain has ten or more counts. What it binds is not known. This sample stems from a study of T cells in Graves' hyperthyroidism and ophthalmopathy. Findings of the study overall: It was a median about 6.5 months before onset that the model predicted ophthalmopathy.

Amplification yielded TCR beta CDR3 regions, with RNA transcripts as the source. The HTBI primer set drove a first-round RT-PCR of the TCR CDR3. TCRdb re-called the multiplex PCR reads through MiXCR, storing one row per CDR3 protein. The sample lists 300,000 to 450,000 distinct CDR3 sequences, 14% occurring once. This CDR3 region has 15 residues. Germline V gene data show CDR1 as SGDLS and CDR2 as YYNGEE. The germline V and J ends were trimmed by 0 bases and 5 bases, with 11 bases remaining between them. For Graves' hyperthyroidism to be stable, ophthalmopathy could not progress within 18 months. Lactation, pregnancy, other autoimmune disease or uncontrolled infection led to exclusion of patients. Orbital computed tomography and thyroid ultrasound, together with serum TRAb and thyroxine and clinical symptoms, were used for diagnoses.

This chain links TRBV9 with TRBJ2-2; D is unresolved. The origin of this receptor is a woman in her fifties or sixties with Graves' hyperthyroidism. Sequenced material: blood. The CDR3 DNA reads TGTGCCAGCAGCGTAGCTGCAGGTGGGACCGGGGAGCTGTTTTTT. Protein: CASSVAAGGTGELFF.